This T cell receptor beta chain was observed in a study of prognosis after radiotherapy for stage I lung cancer. Study-wide results and limits: Tumor specificity was not determined for the expanded TCR clones. Patients with distant metastases had lower Shannon entropy after stereotactic body radiation therapy.

Trimming at V came to 3 bases and at J to 4 bases, leaving 13 bases not matched to a gene. Germline values: CDR1 MDHEN, CDR2 SYDVKM. The CDR3 extends over 17 amino acids. Genomic DNA was the source, and TCR beta CDR3 was amplified from it by two-round multiplex PCR. The first round of PCR was done with primers that matched each TRBV and TRBJ gene. Via MiXCR, TCRdb re-called the multiplex PCR reads, giving one row per CDR3 protein. There are over 45,000 distinct CDR3 sequences in the sample; more than 20% occur only once, and 7.5% lies in the top ten. Points on this clonotype: Its antigen is not known.

Two sampling time points were used, and about 5.8 milliliters of peripheral blood were drawn at each. The chain uses TRBV28 and TRBJ1-1, with 8 nucleotides matching TRBD1. The receptor was isolated from a donor older than 45 with non-small cell lung cancer. Sequenced here: PBMCs, sampled before or after stereotactic body radiation therapy (not recorded which). CDR3 coding DNA: TGTGCCAGCAGTTTGAAACGTACAGGGGGGGGGAGCACTGAAGCTTTCTTT. Amino acids: CASSLKRTGGGSTEAFF.